This T cell receptor beta chain is from a study of cytomegalovirus exposure and HLA in healthy donors. The study ran its PCR with 60 Vbeta and 13 Jbeta primers. Authors' analysis steps: A later analysis counted some 87 million unique TCR beta chains, around 11 million shared. This table comes from immunoSEQ multiplex PCR, and its TCRdb copy is limited to in-frame clones, with some not included. V and J calls and clone size are those listed in that table; D and trimming were worked out from the DNA. The data hold some 160,000 clones, with around 77% observed a single time. CDR3 length equals 13 residues. Germline V lookup: CDR1 WSHSY, CDR2 SAAADI. V was shortened by 2 bases and J by 4 bases, with 6 bases between the two germline ends. Study results and limitations: V- and J-gene trimming in TCR beta was tied to a missense DCLRE1C variant by an analysis performed later. TCR association rates varied by HLA locus in a later analysis, with DRB1 highest and HLA-C lowest.

This clone has only one observation. Its antigen is currently unknown. Specimen: PBMCs. The receptor's source is a man aged 55 to 70 in good health and CMV-seronegative. The chain employs TRBV10-2 and TRBJ1-5, with D unresolved. The chain's CDR3 is CASSEGTNQPQHF. The CDR3 nucleotides read TGCGCCAGCAGTGAGGGCACAAATCAGCCCCAGCATTTT.